This is a list of T cell receptor beta chains from one sample in a study of shared clonotypes between healthy human individuals. The repertoire was sequenced with immunoSEQ multiplex PCR; TCRdb's copy has only in-frame clones and lacks some. Of 640,000 or so clones listed, about two thirds were seen once; the top ten hold around 1.8%. Sequenced material: memory CD4+ T cells sorted from blood. The source of these receptors is a woman in her twenties or thirties in good health. Both conserved end residues are part of each CDR3. Clone size is shown for a subset of rows, as once, few, many or a class of expanded clone.

NA TRBV28 CASSSGQKNTEAFF
NA TRBV7-9 CASSPSTGKTDTQYF
once TRBV5-6 CASSLIGTGNYEQYF
once TRBV5-6 CASSLAGRDAYTGELFF
few TRBV6-6 CASRGLAGDSNEQFF
NA TRBV14 CASSQGTGSYEQYF
NA TRBV28 CASSLRGAGNTIYF
NA TRBV6-5 CASRTGLAGRTQYF
NA TRBV29-1 CSVESYRGSSYEQYF
NA TRBV30 CAWSVGTDTQYF
NA TRBV4-1 CASSQTGVNEKLFF
few TRBV7-8 CASSLAGAASTDTQYF
NA TRBV19 CASSIGRPLSYEQYF
NA TRBV7-2 CASSLVEGSNQPQHF
NA TRBV25-1 CASINFPDGELFF
NA TRBV10-3 CAISEGPQGYTF
NA TRBV4-1 CASSTATGTPGQPQHF
NA TRBV19 CASSTGATAGSGNTIYF
few TRBV6-6 CASTTGVNQPQHF
NA TRBV28 CASSSGTSLYEQYF
NA TRBV6-5 CASRPYSNQPQHF
NA TRBV6-5 CATGRSTGELFF
NA TRBV6-5 CASTPRGENTGELFF
NA TRBV19 CASSIDLWSGYYGYTF
few TRBV27 CASSSLGQGDTGELFF
few TRBV20-1 CSARENTEAFF